The present T cell receptor beta chain was sequenced within a study of cytomegalovirus exposure and HLA in healthy donors. In regard to this clone: The antigen remains undetermined.

Study-wide results and caveats: Roughly even sequencing depth across donors was the assumption behind the presence/absence analyses. At a 0.05 false discovery rate, a later analysis found over 15,000 TCR beta sequences to be associated with HLA alleles. When the data were analyzed later, several of the most significant clusters appeared to be linked to common viral pathogens.

The trim removed 2 bases at V and 4 bases at J, leaving 9 bases unmatched. The CDR3 runs to 15 residues. CDR1 is SGHKS, CDR2 YYEKEE, per germline (reference sequence). PCR primers comprised 60 Vbeta and 13 Jbeta primers. Clones were read by immunoSEQ multiplex PCR, and TCRdb kept only the in-frame ones, dropping some. The data hold 150,000 to 200,000 clones, with approximately 80% observed a single time. The chain combines TRBV5-5 with TRBJ2-7; 7 bases map to TRBD2. The sequence derives from a woman in her twenties or thirties in good health and CMV-seronegative. Sequencing was done on a sample of PBMCs. The CDR3 reads CASSLLVGGSYEQYF. The CDR3, as DNA: TGTGCCAGCAGCTTACTGGTGGGAGGGTCGTACGAGCAGTACTTC.